Here is one T cell receptor (beta chain) with its context. The target antigen is unknown. PCR used 60 Vbeta primers and 13 Jbeta primers. Profiled with immunoSEQ multiplex PCR; TCRdb holds only in-frame clones, not every one. The repertoire has some 150,000 clones, about 75% of them found once; the top ten carry roughly 5.8%. The data derive from a study of cytomegalovirus exposure and HLA in healthy donors. The study's findings and limits: As confirmed in vitro, a few CMV-associated chains were specific for CMV antigens.

CDR1 is MNHEY and CDR2 is SVGAGI in the germline V gene. The J segment lost 4 bases and the V segment lost 2 bases, leaving 1 base of the junction unmatched. This CDR3 has 15 residues. Sequenced: PBMCs. V and J are TRBV6-5 and TRBJ2-3; 12 bases fit TRBD1. The source is a man between 40 and 49 years old in good health and CMV-seropositive. Here the CDR3 reads CASSYGTGGADTQYF. CDR3 in DNA: TGTGCCAGCAGTTACGGGACAGGGGGCGCAGATACGCAGTATTTT.